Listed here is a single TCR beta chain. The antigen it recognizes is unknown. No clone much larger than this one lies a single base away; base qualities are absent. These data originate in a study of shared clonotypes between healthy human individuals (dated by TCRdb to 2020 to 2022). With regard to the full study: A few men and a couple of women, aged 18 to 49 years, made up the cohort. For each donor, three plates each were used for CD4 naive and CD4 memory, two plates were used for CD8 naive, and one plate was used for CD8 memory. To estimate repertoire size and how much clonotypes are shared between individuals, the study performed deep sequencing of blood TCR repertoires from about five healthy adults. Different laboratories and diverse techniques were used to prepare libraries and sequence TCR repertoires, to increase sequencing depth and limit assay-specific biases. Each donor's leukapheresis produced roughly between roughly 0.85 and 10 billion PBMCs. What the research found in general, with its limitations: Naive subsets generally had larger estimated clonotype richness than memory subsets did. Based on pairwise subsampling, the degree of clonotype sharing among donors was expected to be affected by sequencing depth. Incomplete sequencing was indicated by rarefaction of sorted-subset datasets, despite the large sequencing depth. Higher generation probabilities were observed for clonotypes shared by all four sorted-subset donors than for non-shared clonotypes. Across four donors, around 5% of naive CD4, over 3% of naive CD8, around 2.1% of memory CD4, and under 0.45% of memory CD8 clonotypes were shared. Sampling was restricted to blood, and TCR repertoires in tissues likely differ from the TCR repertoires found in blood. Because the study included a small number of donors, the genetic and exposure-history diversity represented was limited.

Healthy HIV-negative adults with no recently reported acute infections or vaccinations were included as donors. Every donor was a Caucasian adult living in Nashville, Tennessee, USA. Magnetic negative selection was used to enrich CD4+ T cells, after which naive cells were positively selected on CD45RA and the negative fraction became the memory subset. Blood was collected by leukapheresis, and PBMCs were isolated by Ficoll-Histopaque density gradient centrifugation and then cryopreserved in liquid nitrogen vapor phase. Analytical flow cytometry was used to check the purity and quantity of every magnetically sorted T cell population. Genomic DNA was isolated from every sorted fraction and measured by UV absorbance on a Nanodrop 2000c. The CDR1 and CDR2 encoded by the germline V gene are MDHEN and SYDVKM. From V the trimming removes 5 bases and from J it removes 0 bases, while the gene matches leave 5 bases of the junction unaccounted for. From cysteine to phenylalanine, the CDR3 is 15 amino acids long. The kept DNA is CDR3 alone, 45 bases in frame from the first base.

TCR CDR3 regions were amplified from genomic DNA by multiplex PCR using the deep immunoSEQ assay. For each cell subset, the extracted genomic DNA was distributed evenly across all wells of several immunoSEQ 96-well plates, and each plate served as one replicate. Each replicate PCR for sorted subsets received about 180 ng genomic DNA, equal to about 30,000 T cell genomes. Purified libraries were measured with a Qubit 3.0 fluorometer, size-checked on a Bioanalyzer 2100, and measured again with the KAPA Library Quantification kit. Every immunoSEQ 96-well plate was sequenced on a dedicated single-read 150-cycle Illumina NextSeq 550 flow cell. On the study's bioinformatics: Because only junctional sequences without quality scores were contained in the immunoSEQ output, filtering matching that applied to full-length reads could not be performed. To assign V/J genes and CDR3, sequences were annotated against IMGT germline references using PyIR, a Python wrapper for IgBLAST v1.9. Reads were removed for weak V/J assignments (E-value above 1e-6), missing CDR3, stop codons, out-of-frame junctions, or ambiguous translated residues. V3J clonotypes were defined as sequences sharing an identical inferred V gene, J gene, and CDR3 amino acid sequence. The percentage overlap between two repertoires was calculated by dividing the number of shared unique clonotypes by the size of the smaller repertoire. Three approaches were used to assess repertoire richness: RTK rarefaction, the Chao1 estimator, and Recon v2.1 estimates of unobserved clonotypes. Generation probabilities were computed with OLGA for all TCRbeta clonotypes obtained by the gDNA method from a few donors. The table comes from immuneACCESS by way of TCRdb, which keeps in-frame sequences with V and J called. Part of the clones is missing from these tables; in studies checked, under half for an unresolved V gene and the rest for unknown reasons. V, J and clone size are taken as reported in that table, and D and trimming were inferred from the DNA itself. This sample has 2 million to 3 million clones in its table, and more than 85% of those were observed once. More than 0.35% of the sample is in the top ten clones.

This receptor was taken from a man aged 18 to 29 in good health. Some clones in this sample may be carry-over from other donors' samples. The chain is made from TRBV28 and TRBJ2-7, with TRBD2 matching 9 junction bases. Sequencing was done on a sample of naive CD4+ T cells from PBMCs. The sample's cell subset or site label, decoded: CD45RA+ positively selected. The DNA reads TGTGCCAGCAGTCGACTAGCGGTTGGCTCCTACGAGCAGTACTTC. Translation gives CASSRLAVGSYEQYF.